This T cell receptor (beta chain) derives from a study of blood T cell repertoires in COVID-19. Study overall: Samples representing acute and convalescent COVID-19 were sourced from the United States, Italy and Spain. The analysed material was cDNA or gDNA that came from T cells, B-cell-depleted T cells, or PBMCs.

The CDR3 length is 13 residues. Looked up from germline, CDR1 is SGHDT and CDR2 is YYEEEE. Deletions cut 4 bases from V and 7 bases from J, with 12 bases between. As originally analysed: Estimated nucleated cell counts came from reference gene primer amplification. Assay: immunoSEQ multiplex PCR; the TCRdb copy retains only in-frame clones and omits some. V and J calls plus clone size are reproduced from that table; the DNA served to infer D and trimming. The sample records fewer than 350,000 clones, roughly nine tenths being singletons. Patients of the Seattle cohort, enrolled during active infection, were followed longitudinally.

The specimen was peripheral blood. The sequence came from a woman aged 30 to 39 with COVID-19, enrolled during active disease. The V call is TRBV5-6, the J call TRBJ2-1; D may be TRBD2 (6 bases). The CDR3 region is CASSPRGSNEQFF. The CDR3 DNA follows: TGTGCCAGCAGCCCGCGGGGTAGTAATGAGCAGTTCTTC. The variable domain in full, completed from reference TRBV5-6 and TRBJ2-1, reads DAGVTQSPTHLIKTRGQQVTLRCSPKSGHDTVSWYQQALGQGPQFIFQYYEEEERQRGNFPDRFSGHQFPNYSSELNVNALLLGDSALYLCASSPRGSNEQFFGPGTRLTVL.